This T cell receptor (beta chain) was documented in a study of blood T cell repertoires in COVID-19. The germline V gene encodes CDR1 MGHRA and CDR2 YSYEKL. V lost 1 base and J 2 bases, leaving 9 bases between the germline ends. This CDR3 spans 14 amino acids. The data were produced by immunoSEQ multiplex PCR, yet TCRdb's version contains in-frame clones alone and is incomplete. The data hold under 250,000 clones, with around 80% observed a single time. Sequenced material: peripheral blood. The chain has TRBV4-1 and TRBJ2-7, with D possibly TRBD2 on 6 matching bases. This clonotype was sampled from a woman between 40 and 55 years old with acute or convalescent COVID-19. CDR3 residues: CASSQVSGTYEQYF. The CDR3 DNA reads TGCGCCAGCAGCCAAGTTAGCGGTACCTACGAGCAGTACTTC.